This T cell receptor (beta chain) was retrieved from a study of blood T cell repertoires in COVID-19. In the study overall: Resolution of symptoms, clearance, or two negative PCRs was present in recovered Cohort 3 donors. Sample material is recorded as cDNA or gDNA derived from T cells, B-cell-depleted T cells, or PBMCs.

Germline lookup yields CDR1 MDHEN and CDR2 SYDVKM. The CDR3 runs to 14 residues. V lost 7 bases and J 3 bases, leaving 15 bases between the germline ends. The authors' processing: Amplification from reference gene primers served as the basis for estimated nucleated cell counts. Sequencing used immunoSEQ multiplex PCR; TCRdb keeps in-frame clones, though not all of them. The V and J calls and clone size come from that table; D and trimming were worked out from the DNA. Of over 250,000 clones in the sample, around nine tenths were seen once. Sequenced sample: PBMCs or T cells enriched from blood (not recorded which). The rearrangement joins TRBV28 to TRBJ1-2; D is unclear. The TCR comes from a woman in her fifties or sixties in a cohort exposed to, infected with or recovered from COVID-19 (not recorded which). The CDR3 spells CASKTQAGDYGYTF. The DNA of the CDR3 is TGTGCCAGCAAGACCCAAGCGGGCGACTATGGCTACACCTTC.